The 9 T cell receptor beta chains given below trace back to one sample, sequenced in a study of beta chain features in type 1 diabetes. The investigators reverse transcribed all of the isolated RNA, so they sequenced expressed TCRB transcripts. The protocol was immunoSEQ multiplex PCR, while the TCRdb copy is restricted to in-frame clones and leaves out a portion. The sample lists about 320,000 clones, approximately 15% occurring once. Source material: central memory CD4+ T cells from blood. All receptors come from a man in his thirties or forties in good health.

The J gene is TRBJ2-3, the V gene TRBV4-3; possibly TRBD2 for D (6 bases). V was clipped by 4 bases and J by 3 bases, with 14 bases between them. The CDR3 consists of 15 residues. CDR1 and CDR2 (germline): LGHNA, YSLEER. In DNA, the CDR3 is TGCGCCAGCAGCCCAGGAGGGTCGTTGACAGATACGCAGTATTTT. Amino acids: CASSPGGSLTDTQYF.

V is TRBV14 and J is TRBJ1-1, with D maybe TRBD1 (6 bases). CDR1 and CDR2 from the germline V gene are SGHDN and FVKESK. This CDR3 has 13 residues. V was cut by 3 bases and J by 4 bases, with 9 bases left in between. CDR3 region: CASSQDRLTEAFF. The DNA for the CDR3 is TGTGCCAGCAGCCAGGACAGACTCACTGAAGCTTTCTTT.

This clone was detected once. The chain uses TRBV6-5 and TRBJ1-1; D unclear. V shed 10 bases and J shed 9 bases, with 15 bases lying between them. Germline V gene sequence: CDR1 MNHEY, CDR2 SVGAGI. There are 11 residues in the CDR3. CDR3 sequence reads: CATNRGEKAFF. The CDR3 DNA follows: TGTGCCACTAACCGGGGAGAAAAAGCTTTCTTT.

This clone occurred a few times. The chain links TRBV15 to TRBJ2-7; no clear D. CDR1 LNHNV and CDR2 YYDKDF come from the germline V gene (reference sequence). V lost 0 bases to trimming and J lost 0 bases, with 9 bases between them. The CDR3 sequence is 15 residues long. This CDR3 reads CATSRDRVSSYEQYF. CDR3 sequence (DNA): TGTGCCACCAGCAGAGATAGGGTGAGCTCCTACGAGCAGTACTTC.

The table lists this clone with many counts. The V call is TRBV11-2, the J call TRBJ1-3; D not resolved. The CDR3 consists of 13 residues. Trimming stripped 4 bases from V and 4 bases from J, with 8 bases between. Looked up from germline, CDR1 is SGHAT and CDR2 is FQNNGV. This CDR3 reads CASSSAGGNTIYF. In DNA, the CDR3 is TGTGCCAGCAGCTCCGCGGGGGGAAACACCATATATTTT.

This clone was detected a few times. The rearrangement uses TRBV11-3 and TRBJ2-3; perhaps TRBD2 as D (5 bases). Looked up from germline, CDR1 is SGHNT and CDR2 is YENEEA. This CDR3 region has 13 residues. Trimming left V 0 bases short and J 4 bases short, with 5 bases between. Here the CDR3 reads CASSLERADTQYF. The CDR3 region has the DNA TGTGCCAGCAGCTTAGAGAGGGCAGATACGCAGTATTTT.

This clone was counted only a few times. The CDR3 loop reads CASSFSGFGRGEETQYF. CDR3 DNA: TGTGCCAGCAGCTTCTCTGGGTTCGGCAGGGGGGAAGAGACCCAGTACTTC. The chain joins TRBV5-8 to TRBJ2-5; the D gene is possibly TRBD1 (7 bases). Trimming cost V 2 bases and J 3 bases, with 20 bases left between them. This CDR3 is 17 amino acids long. CDR1 is SGHTS and CDR2 is YDEGEE in the germline V gene.

The J gene is TRBJ2-5, the V gene TRBV2, with D possibly being TRBD1 (5 bases). The germline gives CDR1 SNHLY, CDR2 FYNNEI. The V and J ends lost 6 bases and 1 base respectively, with 21 bases between them. The CDR3 contains 17 residues. The CDR3 region has the DNA TGTGCCAGCAGACCCGCGCCCCCGACGACAGTCCAAGAGACCCAGTACTTC. Protein sequence: CASRPAPPTTVQETQYF.

This clone was counted a few times. The rearrangement uses TRBV5-1 and TRBJ2-7; TRBD1 matches 9 bases. The trim removed 6 bases at V and 6 bases at J, leaving 7 bases unmatched. The CDR3 extends over 13 amino acids. Germline assignment: CDR1 SGHRS and CDR2 YFSETQ. CDR3 DNA: TGCGCCAGCATGGGACAGGGTTTCGGCGAGCAGTACTTC. Its translation is CASMGQGFGEQYF. Based on the CDR3 plus reference TRBV5-1 and TRBJ2-7, the full variable domain is KAGVTQTPRYLIKTRGQQVTLSCSPISGHRSVSWYQQTPGQGLQFLFEYFSETQRNKGNFPGRFSGRQFSNSRSEMNVSTLELGDSALYLCASMGQGFGEQYFGPGTRLTVT.